This T cell receptor (beta chain) was obtained from a study of beta chain features in type 1 diabetes. Notes on the study in general: Researchers report that Type 1 diabetes patients had moderately but significantly shorter TCRB CDR3s across all four CD4+ subsets. Overrepresentation of cells with high TCR expression could result from cDNA sequencing.

V shed 2 bases and J shed 1 base, with 11 bases lying between them. This CDR3 region has 14 residues. Looked up from germline, CDR1 is GTSNPN and CDR2 is SVGIG (reference sequence). This clone was recorded a few times. The antigen remains undetermined. What was sequenced were expressed TCRB transcripts, since all of the isolated RNA had been reverse transcribed. Libraries were prepared by immunoSEQ multiplex PCR; TCRdb keeps only in-frame clonotypes and omits some of them. The table lists hundreds of thousands of clones, around an eighth of them singletons. This TCR came from a man between 18 and 35 years old with type 1 diabetes. The specimen sequenced was naive CD4+ T cells from blood. The chain uses TRBV30 and TRBJ2-5; D is perhaps TRBD2 (7 bases). DNA for the CDR3: TGTGCCTGGAGTAGGCGGGGGCGCCAAGAGACCCAGTACTTC. The encoded protein is CAWSRRGRQETQYF.